Each of the 30 T cell receptor beta chains below was sequenced from the same sample in a study of cytomegalovirus exposure and HLA in healthy donors. The PCR was carried out with 60 Vbeta primers and 13 Jbeta primers. The protocol was immunoSEQ multiplex PCR, while the TCRdb copy is restricted to in-frame clones and leaves out a portion. The sample holds about 65,000 clones, over 75% seen once. The sample taken for sequencing was PBMCs. These receptors came from a woman younger than 45 in good health and CMV-seronegative.

This rearrangement joins TRBV13 to TRBJ1-1; TRBD1 is a possible D gene (6 bases). Trimming pared 5 bases from V and 6 bases from J, leaving 16 bases between. The CDR3 is made up of 14 amino acids. Per the germline V gene, CDR1 is PRHDT and CDR2 is FYEKMQ (reference sequence). For the CDR3, the DNA is TGTGCCAGCAGCCTCAGGGGTGGGATACCTGAAGCTTTCTTT. Protein sequence: CASSLRGGIPEAFF.

This clone was counted only a few times. The CDR3 here is CASSYGTRVEQFF. In nucleotides, the CDR3 is TGTGCCAGCAGTTACGGCACCAGGGTGGAGCAGTTCTTC. The V call is TRBV6-5, the J call TRBJ2-1, with D tentatively TRBD1 (5 bases). Germline V gene sequence: CDR1 MNHEY, CDR2 SVGAGI. CDR3 size: 13 residues. Trimming took off 2 bases at V and 10 bases at J, with 12 bases between the two ends.

The chain has TRBV13 and TRBJ2-7; the match to TRBD2 covers 9 bases. The CDR3 covers 15 residues. Losses at the gene ends were 5 bases for V and 2 bases for J; bases not matched to a gene: 7. CDR1 and CDR2 from the germline V gene are PRHDT and FYEKMQ (reference sequence). The CDR3 coding sequence is TGTGCCAGCAGCCAAAGCGGGGGGAGGACCTACGAGCAGTACTTC. As protein: CASSQSGGRTYEQYF.

The chain carries TRBV5-1 and TRBJ2-5, with TRBD2 identical over 11 bases. The CDR3 loop spans 15 amino acids. V gave up 0 bases and J gave up 3 bases; unmatched junction bases: 1. Germline V gene data show CDR1 as SGHRS and CDR2 as YFSETQ. This CDR3 is CASSLVAGGEETQYF. Here the CDR3 DNA reads TGCGCCAGCAGCTTGGTAGCGGGGGGGGAAGAGACCCAGTACTTC.

J is TRBJ2-7 and V is TRBV30; 13 bases agree with TRBD2. With V trimmed by 1 base and J by 5 bases, 5 bases remained unmatched. Germline CDR1 and CDR2: GTSNPN and SVGIG (reference sequence). The CDR3 has 15 residues. This CDR3 reads CAWSAGLAGFNEQYF. As DNA, the CDR3 is TGTGCCTGGAGTGCGGGACTAGCGGGGTTCAACGAGCAGTACTTC.

This clone showed up just once. The J gene is TRBJ2-1, the V gene TRBV9, with a weak D call TRBD2 (6 bases). This CDR3 has 14 residues. The germline gives CDR1 SGDLS, CDR2 YYNGEE. With 3 bases removed from V and 7 bases from J, the gap between germline ends came to 14 bases. The CDR3 here is CASSGGVPLNEQFF. CDR3 coding DNA: TGTGCCAGCAGCGGGGGGGTGCCCCTAAATGAGCAGTTCTTC.

CDR3: CASSWESDRVNTEAFF. CDR3 bases: TGTGCCAGCAGCTGGGAGAGCGACAGGGTGAACACTGAAGCTTTCTTT. The chain carries TRBV5-8 and TRBJ1-1, with 7 bases lining up with TRBD1. V shed 3 bases, J shed 0 bases, and the junction held 8 bases outside the gene matches. The CDR3 is made up of 16 amino acids. CDR1 SGHTS and CDR2 YDEGEE come from the germline V gene.

CDR3 residues: CASSLVGQGTEQYF. The CDR3 DNA is TGTGCCAGCAGCTTAGTGGGACAGGGTACCGAGCAGTACTTC. The gene calls are TRBV7-9 and TRBJ2-7, with 9 nucleotides matching TRBD1. CDR1 and CDR2 (germline): SEHNR, FQNEAQ (reference sequence). The CDR3 has 14 amino acids. J was trimmed by 6 bases and V by 1 base; bases with no gene match: 4.

The chain uses TRBV6-5 and TRBJ1-6; tentative D call: TRBD1 (6 bases). In germline, CDR1 is MNHEY, CDR2 SVGAGI. Between the trimmed V and J ends, which lost 6 bases and 4 bases, there was a span of 10 bases. This CDR3 is built from 14 residues. The CDR3 bases are TGTGCCAGCAGAGAGACAGGTTATAATTCACCCCTCCACTTT. Translation gives CASRETGYNSPLHF.

The V gene is TRBV7-9, the J gene TRBJ2-1, with a possible D match to TRBD1 (5 bases). CDR1 and CDR2 (germline): SEHNR, FQNEAQ (reference sequence). The ends were cut back, 5 bases at V and 6 bases at J, with 20 bases in the middle. The CDR3 sequence is 16 residues long. The CDR3 coding sequence is TGTGCCAGCAGCCTAATGGTCCGGGTAAGGGGCAATGAGCAGTTCTTC. It yields the protein CASSLMVRVRGNEQFF. Using reference TRBV7-9 and TRBJ2-1 for the parts outside the CDR3, the full variable domain is DTGVSQNPRHKITKRGQNVTFRCDPISEHNRLYWYRQTLGQGPEFLTYFQNEAQLEKSRLLSDRFSAERPKGSFSTLEIQRTEQGDSAMYLCASSLMVRVRGNEQFFGPGTRLTVL.

This clone has more than one count but fewer than ten. V and J are TRBV6-5 and TRBJ2-1, with a weak D call TRBD2 (5 bases). Trimming took 7 bases from V and 4 from J, leaving 14 bases between them. The CDR3 is 14 residues long. Germline values: CDR1 MNHEY, CDR2 SVGAGI. This chain's CDR3 is CASKERTLYNEQFF. The DNA of the CDR3 is TGTGCCAGCAAAGAGCGGACGCTATACAATGAGCAGTTCTTC.

The chain links TRBV27 to TRBJ2-1; TRBD2 matches at 8 bases. In germline, CDR1 is MNHEY, CDR2 SMNVEV (reference sequence). The J segment lost 3 bases and the V segment lost 7 bases, leaving 5 bases of the junction unmatched. The CDR3 has 14 residues. CDR3 sequence reads: CASTRGGGYNEQFF. CDR3 DNA: TGTGCCAGCACCCGGGGGGGCGGCTACAATGAGCAGTTCTTC.

This clone was detected only a few times. This chain connects TRBV18 to TRBJ2-3, with 10 nucleotides matching TRBD1. Germline values: CDR1 KGHSH, CDR2 LQKENI. J lost 3 bases, V lost 6 bases, and 6 bases had no gene match. The CDR3 consists of 15 residues. This CDR3 reads CASSRQGAQTDTQYF. In DNA, the CDR3 is TGTGCCAGCTCCCGACAGGGGGCGCAGACAGATACGCAGTATTTT.

V and J are TRBV28 and TRBJ2-3, with 7 positions matching TRBD2. The germline V gene has CDR1 MDHEN and CDR2 SYDVKM. The CDR3 spans 17 residues. Losses at the gene ends were 5 bases for V and 5 bases for J; bases not matched to a gene: 16. CDR3 in amino acids: CASSPLKRGLLGDTQYF. The CDR3 bases are TGTGCCAGCAGTCCCCTTAAGCGGGGCCTTCTAGGAGATACGCAGTATTTT.

The chain's CDR3 is CASSQVAGEAPYEQYF. Here the CDR3 DNA reads TGCGCCAGCAGCCAAGTAGCGGGAGAGGCCCCCTACGAGCAGTACTTC. The chain joins TRBV4-3 to TRBJ2-7; 9 bases match TRBD2. CDR3 length equals 16 residues. After removal of 1 base from V and 2 bases from J, the junction contained 6 bases not matched to a gene. CDR1 and CDR2 (germline): LGHNA, YSLEER.

V and J are TRBV7-8 and TRBJ1-5, with 12 bases lining up with TRBD1. The CDR3 contains 17 residues. The germline CDR1 and CDR2 sequences are SGHVS and FQNEAQ. The J segment lost 6 bases and the V segment lost 5 bases, leaving 11 bases of the junction unmatched. The CDR3 DNA is TGTGCCAGCAGCATCTACGGGGGACAGGGGGCCGGTCAGCCCCAGCATTTT. The encoded protein is CASSIYGGQGAGQPQHF.

The V gene is TRBV6-1, the J gene TRBJ1-1, with a tentative D call TRBD1 (5 bases). The CDR3 runs 14 residues. The V gene lost 6 bases and the J gene lost 1 base, with 12 bases spanning the gap. Germline V gives CDR1 MNHNS, CDR2 SASEGT. This chain's CDR3 is CASRPDIWNTEAFF. The CDR3, as DNA: TGTGCCAGCAGACCGGACATATGGAACACTGAAGCTTTCTTT.

The chain carries TRBV4-1 and TRBJ1-5, with TRBD1 as a possible D gene (6 bases). Deletions cut 4 bases from V and 3 bases from J, with 16 bases between. The CDR3 is 16 residues long. Germline V CDR1 and CDR2: MGHRA, YSYEKL. CDR3 DNA sequence: TGCGCCAGCAGCCTCATCGCCGGACAGACCAATCAGCCCCAGCATTTT. Its translation is CASSLIAGQTNQPQHF.

This chain uses TRBV27 with TRBJ2-7; 10 bases line up with TRBD1. Trimming at V came to 5 bases and at J to 4 bases, leaving 5 bases not matched to a gene. This CDR3 contains 14 residues. The germline V gene encodes CDR1 MNHEY and CDR2 SMNVEV (reference sequence). For the CDR3, the DNA is TGTGCCAGCAGTGACAGGGGGCTCCCTTACGAGCAGTACTTC. Translating gives CASSDRGLPYEQYF.

The rearrangement links TRBV7-2 to TRBJ2-7; D is undetermined. The V end lost 1 base, the J end lost 1 base, and 8 bases lay between the germline ends. Germline-derived CDR1 and CDR2 are SGHTA and FQGNSA. The CDR3 runs to 14 residues. CDR3 DNA: TGTGCCAGCAGCTTAGACAGTGTTTCCTACGAGCAGTACTTC. Residues: CASSLDSVSYEQYF.

This chain links TRBV7-7 with TRBJ2-7, with 8 bases that match TRBD1. The V gene's germline CDR1 is SSHAT and CDR2 FNYEAQ (reference sequence). J lost 6 bases, V lost 5 bases, and 9 bases had no gene match. The CDR3 covers 14 residues. CDR3 sequence (DNA): TGTGCCAGCAGCGCCGGGACAGGCAGATCCGAGCAGTACTTC. Its protein is CASSAGTGRSEQYF.

The rearrangement links TRBV19 to TRBJ2-2, with D possibly matching TRBD2 (5 bases). The CDR3 consists of 14 residues. V was pared by 7 bases and J by 5 bases, with 14 bases between. Germline values: CDR1 LNHDA, CDR2 SQIVND (reference sequence). CDR3 nucleotide sequence: TGTGCCAGTACCCAACTAGATAGGACCGGGGAGCTGTTTTTT. Translated, it gives CASTQLDRTGELFF.

The chain links TRBV7-9 to TRBJ2-2; 9 bases align to TRBD1. Germline CDR1 reads SEHNR; CDR2 reads FQNEAQ (reference sequence). CDR3 length equals 15 residues. Unmatched junction bases numbered 4, after V lost 2 bases and J lost 6 bases. CDR3 protein: CASSLRDRAPGELFF. CDR3 DNA sequence: TGTGCCAGCAGCTTAAGGGACAGGGCCCCCGGGGAGCTGTTTTTT.

V and J are TRBV7-9 and TRBJ1-1; TRBD1 aligns across 7 bases. This CDR3 spans 14 amino acids. The V segment lost 5 bases and the J segment 7 bases; nucleotides outside the gene matches: 10. The germline V gene has CDR1 SEHNR and CDR2 FQNEAQ (reference sequence). CDR3 nucleotides: TGTGCCAGCAGCACCGCGACAGGGAGAAATGAAGCTTTCTTT. It translates to CASSTATGRNEAFF.

This sequence joins TRBV5-4 and TRBJ1-2, with D tentatively TRBD1 (6 bases). V was clipped by 0 bases and J by 0 bases, with 12 bases between them. The CDR3 consists of 16 residues. Per the germline V gene, CDR1 is SGHNT and CDR2 is YYREEE (reference sequence). CDR3: CASSLGGGLPNYGYTF. CDR3 in DNA: TGTGCCAGCAGCTTGGGGGGGGGCCTTCCTAACTATGGCTACACCTTC.

The V and J genes are TRBV4-1 and TRBJ2-3; the match to TRBD2 covers 10 bases. The trim removed 1 base at V and 7 bases at J, leaving 17 bases unmatched. The germline V gene encodes CDR1 MGHRA and CDR2 YSYEKL. The CDR3 sequence is 19 residues long. For the CDR3, the DNA is TGCGCCAGCAGCCAAGTAGTCCCCCAACTTAGCGGGGGGACTTATACGCAGTATTTT. It translates to CASSQVVPQLSGGTYTQYF.

The V and J genes are TRBV5-1 and TRBJ2-1; 10 bases align to TRBD1. The germline gives CDR1 SGHRS, CDR2 YFSETQ. The trim removed 4 bases at V and 7 bases at J, leaving 5 bases unmatched. The CDR3 has 14 residues. CDR3 coding DNA: TGCGCCAGCAGCCCTGGGACAGGGGAGAATGAGCAGTTCTTC. Residues: CASSPGTGENEQFF.

The chain recombines TRBV15 with TRBJ2-7; 9 positions agree with TRBD2. The germline CDR1 and CDR2 sequences are LNHNV and YYDKDF (reference sequence). V gave up 5 bases and J gave up 3 bases; unmatched junction bases: 5. The CDR3 is 14 residues long. The chain's CDR3 is CATSRAGGFYEQYF. The DNA of the CDR3 is TGTGCCACCAGCCGAGCGGGAGGCTTCTACGAGCAGTACTTC.

This clone was seen a single time. J is TRBJ2-7 and V is TRBV29-1, with D possibly being TRBD2 (6 bases). CDR1 SQVTM and CDR2 ANQGSEA come from the germline V gene. V was trimmed by 4 bases and J by 5 bases, leaving 18 bases between them. The CDR3 covers 14 residues. The DNA for the CDR3 is TGCAGCGTTGGGCACTCTGGGAGGTCCAACGAGCAGTACTTC. Amino acid sequence: CSVGHSGRSNEQYF.

This chain uses TRBV30 with TRBJ2-1; 13 nucleotides align to TRBD2. Germline V gene sequence: CDR1 GTSNPN, CDR2 SVGIG (reference sequence). There are 14 residues in the CDR3. The V and J ends lost 2 bases and 14 bases, in that order; junction bases with no gene match: 9. This CDR3 reads CAWSPQLAGGPEFF. CDR3 DNA: TGTGCCTGGAGTCCCCAACTAGCGGGGGGGCCGGAGTTCTTC.